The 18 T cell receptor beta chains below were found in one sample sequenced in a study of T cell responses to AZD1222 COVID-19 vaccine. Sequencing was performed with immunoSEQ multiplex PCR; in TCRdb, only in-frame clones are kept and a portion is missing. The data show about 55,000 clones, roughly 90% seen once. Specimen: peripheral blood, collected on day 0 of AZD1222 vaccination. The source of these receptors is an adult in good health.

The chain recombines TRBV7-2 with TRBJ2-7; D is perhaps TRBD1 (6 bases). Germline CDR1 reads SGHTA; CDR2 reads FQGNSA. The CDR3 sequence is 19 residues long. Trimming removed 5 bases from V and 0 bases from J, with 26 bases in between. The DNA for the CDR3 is TGTGCCAGCAGCCTAAGGACAGCTGTACGGGGTACCGTCTCCTACGAGCAGTACTTC. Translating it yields CASSLRTAVRGTVSYEQYF.

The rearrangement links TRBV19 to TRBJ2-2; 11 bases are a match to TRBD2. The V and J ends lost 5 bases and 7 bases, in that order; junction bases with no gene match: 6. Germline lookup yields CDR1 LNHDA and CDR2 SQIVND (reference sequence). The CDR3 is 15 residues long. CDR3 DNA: TGTGCCAGTAGTGCTAGCGGGAGGAGGGACGGGGAGCTGTTTTTT. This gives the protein CASSASGRRDGELFF. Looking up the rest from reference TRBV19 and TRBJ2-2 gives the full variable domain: DGGITQSPKYLFRKEGQNVTLSCEQNLNHDAMYWYRQDPGQGLRLIYYSQIVNDFQKGDIAEGYSVSREKKESFPLTVTSAQKNPTAFYLCASSASGRRDGELFFGEGSRLTVL.

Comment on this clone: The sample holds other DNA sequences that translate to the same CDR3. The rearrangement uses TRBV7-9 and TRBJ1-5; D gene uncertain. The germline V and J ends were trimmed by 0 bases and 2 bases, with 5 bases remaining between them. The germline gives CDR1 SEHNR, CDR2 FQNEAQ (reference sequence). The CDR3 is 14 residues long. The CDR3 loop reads CASSLAGGNQPQHF. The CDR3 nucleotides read TGTGCCAGCAGCTTAGCTGGGGGCAATCAGCCCCAGCATTTT.

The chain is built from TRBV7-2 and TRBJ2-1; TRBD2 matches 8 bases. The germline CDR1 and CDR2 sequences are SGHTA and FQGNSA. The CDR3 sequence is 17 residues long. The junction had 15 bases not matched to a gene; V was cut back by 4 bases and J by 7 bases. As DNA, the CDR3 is TGTGCCAGCAGCTCCCACGCAACCGGACTAGCCGGTAATGAGCAGTTCTTC. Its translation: CASSSHATGLAGNEQFF.

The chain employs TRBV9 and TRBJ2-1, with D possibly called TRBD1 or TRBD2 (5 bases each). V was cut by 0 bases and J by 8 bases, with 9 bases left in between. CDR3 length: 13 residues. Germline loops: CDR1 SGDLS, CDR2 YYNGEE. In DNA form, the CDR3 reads TGTGCCAGCAGCGTAGGGGGGATCTATGAGCAGTTCTTC. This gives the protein CASSVGGIYEQFF.

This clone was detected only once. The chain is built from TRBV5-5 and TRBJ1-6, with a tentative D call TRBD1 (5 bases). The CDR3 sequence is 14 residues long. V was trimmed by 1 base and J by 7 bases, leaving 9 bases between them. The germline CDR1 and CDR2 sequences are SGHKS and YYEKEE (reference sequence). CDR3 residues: CASSLLRTNSPLHF. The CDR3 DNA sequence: TGTGCCAGCAGCTTGCTCAGGACAAATTCACCCCTCCACTTT.

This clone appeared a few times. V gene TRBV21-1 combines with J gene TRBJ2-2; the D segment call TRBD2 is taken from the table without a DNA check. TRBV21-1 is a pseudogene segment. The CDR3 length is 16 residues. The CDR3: CAKAVDGTGYTGELFF. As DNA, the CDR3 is TGTGCCAAAGCAGTAGACGGGACTGGCTACACCGGGGAGCTGTTTTTT.

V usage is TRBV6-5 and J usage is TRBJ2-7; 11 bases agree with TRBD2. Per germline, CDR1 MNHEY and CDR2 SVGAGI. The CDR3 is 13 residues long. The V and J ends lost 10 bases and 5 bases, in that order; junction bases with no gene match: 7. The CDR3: CATTSGSSHEQYF. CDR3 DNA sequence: TGTGCCACCACTAGCGGGAGTTCCCACGAGCAGTACTTC.

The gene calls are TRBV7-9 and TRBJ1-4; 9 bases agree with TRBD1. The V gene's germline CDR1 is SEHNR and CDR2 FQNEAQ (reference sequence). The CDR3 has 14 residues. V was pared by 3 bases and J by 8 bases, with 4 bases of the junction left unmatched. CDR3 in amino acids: CASSFRTGDEKLFF. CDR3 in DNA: TGTGCCAGCAGCTTCCGGACAGGGGACGAAAAACTGTTTTTT. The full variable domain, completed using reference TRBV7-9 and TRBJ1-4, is DTGVSQNPRHKITKRGQNVTFRCDPISEHNRLYWYRQTLGQGPEFLTYFQNEAQLEKSRLLSDRFSAERPKGSFSTLEIQRTEQGDSAMYLCASSFRTGDEKLFFGSGTQLSVL.

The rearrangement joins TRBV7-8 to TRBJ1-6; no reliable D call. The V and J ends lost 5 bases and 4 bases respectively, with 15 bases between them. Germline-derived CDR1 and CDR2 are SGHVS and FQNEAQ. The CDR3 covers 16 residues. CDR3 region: CASSPLTQTYNSPLHF. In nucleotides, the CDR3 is TGTGCCAGCAGCCCCCTTACACAGACTTATAATTCACCCCTCCACTTT. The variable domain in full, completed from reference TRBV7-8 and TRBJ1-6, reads GAGVSQSPRYKVAKRGQDVALRCDPISGHVSLFWYQQALGQGPEFLTYFQNEAQLDKSGLPSDRFFAERPEGSVSTLKIQRTQQEDSAVYLCASSPLTQTYNSPLHFGNGTRLTVT.

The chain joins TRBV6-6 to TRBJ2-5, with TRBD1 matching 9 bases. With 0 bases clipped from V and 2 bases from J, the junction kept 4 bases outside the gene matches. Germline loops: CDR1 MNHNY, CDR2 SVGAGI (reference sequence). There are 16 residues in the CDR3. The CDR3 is CASSYSGQGRQETQYF. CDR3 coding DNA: TGTGCCAGCAGTTACTCGGGACAGGGCCGACAAGAGACCCAGTACTTC.

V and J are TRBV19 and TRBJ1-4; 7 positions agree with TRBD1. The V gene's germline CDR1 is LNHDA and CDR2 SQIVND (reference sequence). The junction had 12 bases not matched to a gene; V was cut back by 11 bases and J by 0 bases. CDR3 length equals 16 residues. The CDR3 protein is CASTRFGTATNEKLFF. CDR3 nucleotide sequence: TGTGCCTCAACGCGGTTTGGGACAGCAACTAATGAAAAACTGTTTTTT. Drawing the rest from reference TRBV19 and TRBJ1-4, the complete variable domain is DGGITQSPKYLFRKEGQNVTLSCEQNLNHDAMYWYRQDPGQGLRLIYYSQIVNDFQKGDIAEGYSVSREKKESFPLTVTSAQKNPTAFYLCASTRFGTATNEKLFFGSGTQLSVL.

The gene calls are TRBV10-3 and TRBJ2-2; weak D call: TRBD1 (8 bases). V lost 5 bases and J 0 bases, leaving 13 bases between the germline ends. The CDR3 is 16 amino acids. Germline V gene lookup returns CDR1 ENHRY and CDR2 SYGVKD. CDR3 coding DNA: TGTGCCATCAGTTTACAGGGGGGGTCGAACACCGGGGAGCTGTTTTTT. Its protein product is CAISLQGGSNTGELFF.

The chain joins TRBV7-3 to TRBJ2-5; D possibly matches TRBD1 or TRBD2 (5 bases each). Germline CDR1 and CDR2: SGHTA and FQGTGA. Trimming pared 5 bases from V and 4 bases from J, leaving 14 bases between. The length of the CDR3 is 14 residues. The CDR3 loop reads CASSPRDRPETQYF. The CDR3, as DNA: TGTGCCAGCAGCCCCCGGGACCGCCCAGAGACCCAGTACTTC.

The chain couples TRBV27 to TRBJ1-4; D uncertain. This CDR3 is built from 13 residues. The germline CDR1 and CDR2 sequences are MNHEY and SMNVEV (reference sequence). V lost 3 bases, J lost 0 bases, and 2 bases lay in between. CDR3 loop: CASSFSTNEKLFF. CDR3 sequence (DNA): TGTGCCAGCAGTTTTTCAACTAATGAAAAACTGTTTTTT.

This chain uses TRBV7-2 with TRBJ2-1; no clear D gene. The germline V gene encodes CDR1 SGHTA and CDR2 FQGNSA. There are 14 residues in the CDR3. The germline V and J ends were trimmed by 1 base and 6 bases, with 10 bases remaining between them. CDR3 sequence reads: CASSLVKTANEQFF. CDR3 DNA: TGTGCCAGCAGCTTAGTAAAAACGGCCAATGAGCAGTTCTTC.

The CDR3 loop reads CASSLTDSQGALADTQYF. The CDR3 DNA reads as TGTGCCAGCTCACTTACGGATTCACAGGGGGCCTTGGCAGATACGCAGTATTTT. The chain links TRBV18 to TRBJ2-3; 9 nucleotides agree with TRBD1. Germline V gives CDR1 KGHSH, CDR2 LQKENI. V trimming: 4 bases; J trimming: 4 bases; junction bases outside the gene matches: 15. The CDR3 is 18 amino acids.

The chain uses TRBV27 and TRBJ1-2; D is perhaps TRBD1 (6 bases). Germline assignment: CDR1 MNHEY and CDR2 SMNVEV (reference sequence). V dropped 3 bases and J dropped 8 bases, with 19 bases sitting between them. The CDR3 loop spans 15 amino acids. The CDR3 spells CASSFSRGRAVGYTF. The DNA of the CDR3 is TGTGCCAGCAGTTTTAGTAGGGGGAGGGCCGTCGGCTACACCTTC.